A selection of T cell receptor beta chains follows, all from one sample in a study of cytomegalovirus exposure and HLA in healthy donors. Sequencing used immunoSEQ multiplex PCR; TCRdb keeps in-frame clones, though not all of them. This sample yields 130,000 to 150,000 clones, of which about 72% are seen a single time; around 2.2% belongs to the top ten. Sequencing used PBMCs. The origin of the receptors is a man in his forties in good health and CMV-seronegative. CDR3s include the opening cysteine and the closing phenylalanine or tryptophan. The D gene is left open where the match is weak. Only some rows state a clone size, as once, few, many or a class for expanded clones.

NA	TRBD2	TRBJ2-1	TRBV7-6	CASSLGLAGGPRGEQFF	TGTGCCAGCAGCTTAGGGCTAGCGGGAGGGCCAAGGGGTGAGCAGTTCTTC
NA	TRBD2	TRBJ2-7	TRBV2	CASRSGLAGLYF	TGTGCCAGCAGATCCGGACTAGCGGGTCTGTACTTC
few	NA	TRBJ1-5	TRBV10-3	CAISITGKGNQPQHF	TGTGCCATCAGTATTACAGGGAAAGGCAATCAGCCCCAGCATTTT
NA	NA	TRBJ1-1	TRBV20-1	CSAVPSGFF	TGCAGTGCCGTACCCAGTGGTTTCTTT
NA	NA	TRBJ1-2	TRBV10-2	CASSVGEVNGYTF	TGCGCCAGCAGTGTCGGGGAGGTGAATGGCTACACCTTC
NA	NA	TRBJ1-1	TRBV5-1	CASSLGSSRAFF	TGCGCCAGCAGCTTGGGTTCTTCTCGAGCTTTCTTT
NA	TRBD2	TRBJ2-2	TRBV2	CASRAPLAGDPTGELFF	TGTGCCAGCAGGGCTCCCCTAGCGGGAGACCCCACCGGGGAGCTGTTTTTT
NA	NA	TRBJ2-7	TRBV18	CASSPLTVAYEQYF	TGTGCCAGCTCACCATTAACAGTCGCCTACGAGCAGTACTTC
NA	NA	TRBJ1-1	TRBV5-1	CASSLDGAYTEAFF	TGCGCCAGCAGCTTGGATGGGGCCTACACTGAAGCTTTCTTT
few	NA	TRBJ1-1	TRBV4-2	CASSQGGNTEAFF	TGTGCCAGCAGCCAGGGGGGAAACACTGAAGCTTTCTTT
few	TRBD1	TRBJ1-2	TRBV14	CASSEQGAYYGYTF	TGTGCCAGCAGCGAACAGGGGGCTTACTATGGCTACACCTTC
once	NA	TRBJ2-7	TRBV29-1	CSVIATGTRTTYEQYF	TGCAGCGTCATAGCAACCGGGACACGGACGACCTACGAGCAGTACTTC
few	NA	TRBJ2-1	TRBV28	CASEDYNEQFF	TGTGCCAGCGAGGATTACAATGAGCAGTTCTTC
few	NA	TRBJ1-1	TRBV5-6	CASCIRGGGTEAFF	TGTGCCAGCTGCATAAGAGGGGGTGGCACTGAAGCTTTCTTT
NA	NA	TRBJ1-5	TRBV5-6	CAIGGENQPQHF	TGTGCCATTGGGGGGGAAAATCAGCCCCAGCATTTT
few	TRBD2	TRBJ2-1	TRBV2	CASSPRTSSNEQFF	TGTGCCAGCAGCCCACGGACTAGCTCCAATGAGCAGTTCTTC
NA	TRBD1	TRBJ2-7	TRBV5-1	CASSSAGTGREQYF	TGCGCCAGCAGCTCCGCGGGGACAGGGAGGGAGCAGTACTTC
NA	TRBD1	TRBJ2-3	TRBV5-1	CASSLGTATDTQYF	TGCGCCAGCAGCTTAGGGACAGCCACAGATACGCAGTATTTT
NA	NA	TRBJ2-1	TRBV5-1	CASSLSDSEQFF	TGCGCCAGCAGCTTGTCGGACTCTGAGCAGTTCTTC
NA	NA	TRBJ2-3	TRBV11-2	CASSPNRGGMQYF	TGTGCCAGCAGCCCCAACCGCGGGGGCATGCAGTATTTT
NA	TRBD1	TRBJ1-5	TRBV5-8	CASSRTGRSNQPQHF	TGTGCCAGCAGCCGGACAGGGAGGAGCAATCAGCCCCAGCATTTT
NA	NA	TRBJ1-2	TRBV30	CAWTLKYGRDYGYTF	TGTGCCTGGACCCTTAAGTACGGGAGGGACTATGGCTACACCTTC
once	NA	TRBJ1-2	TRBV2	CASSVTEGVHYGYTF	TGTGCCAGCAGTGTGACGGAAGGGGTTCACTATGGCTACACCTTC
NA	NA	TRBJ2-7	TRBV19	CASSIGGRAHEQYF	TGTGCCAGTAGTATAGGCGGCAGGGCCCACGAGCAGTACTTC
NA	NA	TRBJ1-5	TRBV7-2	CASSFLSSNQPQHF	TGTGCCAGCAGCTTTCTATCCAGCAATCAGCCCCAGCATTTT
NA	NA	TRBJ1-5	TRBV27	CASSPRDLRRGNQPQHF	TGTGCCAGCAGTCCAAGGGACCTTCGGAGGGGCAATCAGCCCCAGCATTTT
NA	TRBD1	TRBJ2-3	TRBV9	CASSDPGQGTDTQYF	TGTGCCAGCAGCGACCCGGGACAGGGTACAGATACGCAGTATTTT
NA	TRBD1	TRBJ1-5	TRBV6-1	CASSQDRNQPQNF	TGTGCCAGCAGCCAGGACAGGAATCAGCCCCAGAATTTT
few	TRBD2	TRBJ2-5	TRBV7-6	CASSSSTGGTQYF	TGTGCCAGCAGCTCATCGACGGGGGGGACCCAGTACTTC
NA	TRBD2	TRBJ2-7	TRBV7-2	CASSLVGGRAPYEQYF	TGTGCCAGCAGCTTAGTTGGCGGGAGGGCCCCCTACGAGCAGTACTTC
few	NA	TRBJ1-2	TRBV6-5	CASSPLMDRGGYTF	TGTGCCAGCAGTCCCCTCATGGACAGAGGCGGCTACACCTTC
NA	TRBD1	TRBJ2-5	TRBV7-9	CASSSRDRVQETQYF	TGTGCCAGCAGCTCCCGGGACAGGGTTCAAGAGACCCAGTACTTC